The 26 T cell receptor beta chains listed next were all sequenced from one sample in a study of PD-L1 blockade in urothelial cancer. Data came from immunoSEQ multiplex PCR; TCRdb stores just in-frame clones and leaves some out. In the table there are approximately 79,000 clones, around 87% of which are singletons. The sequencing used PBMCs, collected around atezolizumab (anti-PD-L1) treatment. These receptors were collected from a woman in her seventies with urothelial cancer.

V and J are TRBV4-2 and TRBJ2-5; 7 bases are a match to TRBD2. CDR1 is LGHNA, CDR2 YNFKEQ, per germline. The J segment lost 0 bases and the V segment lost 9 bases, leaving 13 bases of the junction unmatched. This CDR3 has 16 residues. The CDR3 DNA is TGTGCCAGTAGTTTTTTGGCGGGAGAGTACCAAGAGACCCAGTACTTC. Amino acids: CASSFLAGEYQETQYF.

The CDR3, as DNA: TGTGCCAGTAGTATGAGGGGGCAAAGAGATGGCTACACCTTC. The encoded protein is CASSMRGQRDGYTF. V is TRBV19 and J is TRBJ1-2, with TRBD1 identical over 7 bases. There are 14 residues in the CDR3. Germline CDR1 and CDR2: LNHDA and SQIVND (reference sequence). Unmatched junction bases numbered 7, after V lost 3 bases and J lost 6 bases. The variable domain in full, completed from reference TRBV19 and TRBJ1-2, reads DGGITQSPKYLFRKEGQNVTLSCEQNLNHDAMYWYRQDPGQGLRLIYYSQIVNDFQKGDIAEGYSVSREKKESFPLTVTSAQKNPTAFYLCASSMRGQRDGYTFGSGTRLTVV.

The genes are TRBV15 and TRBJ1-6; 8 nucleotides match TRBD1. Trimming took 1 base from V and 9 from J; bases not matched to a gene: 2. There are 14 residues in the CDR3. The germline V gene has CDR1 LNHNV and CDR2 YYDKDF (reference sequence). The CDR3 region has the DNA TGTGCCACCAGCAGAGTGCAGGGGGCTTCACCCCTCCACTTT. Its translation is CATSRVQGASPLHF.

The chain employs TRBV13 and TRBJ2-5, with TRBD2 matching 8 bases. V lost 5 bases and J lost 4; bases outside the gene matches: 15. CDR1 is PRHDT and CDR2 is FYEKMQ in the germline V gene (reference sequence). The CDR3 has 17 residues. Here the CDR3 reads CASSTRTSRDYRETQYF. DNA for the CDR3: TGTGCCAGCAGCACCCGGACTAGCCGGGACTATCGAGAGACCCAGTACTTC.

The CDR3 sequence: CASSPIAGGPETQYF. In nucleotides, the CDR3 is TGCGCCAGCAGCCCAATAGCGGGAGGGCCCGAGACCCAGTACTTC. This sequence joins TRBV5-1 and TRBJ2-5; 11 nucleotides agree with TRBD2. The CDR3 has 15 residues. Per germline, CDR1 SGHRS and CDR2 YFSETQ. The V gene end was trimmed by 4 bases and the J gene end by 5 bases; junction bases not matched to a gene: 7.

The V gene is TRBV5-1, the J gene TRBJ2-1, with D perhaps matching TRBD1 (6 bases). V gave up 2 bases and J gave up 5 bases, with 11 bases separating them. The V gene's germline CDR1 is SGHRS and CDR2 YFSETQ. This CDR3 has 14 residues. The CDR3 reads CASSFLDSDNEQFF. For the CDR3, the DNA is TGCGCCAGCAGCTTTCTGGACAGCGACAATGAGCAGTTCTTC.

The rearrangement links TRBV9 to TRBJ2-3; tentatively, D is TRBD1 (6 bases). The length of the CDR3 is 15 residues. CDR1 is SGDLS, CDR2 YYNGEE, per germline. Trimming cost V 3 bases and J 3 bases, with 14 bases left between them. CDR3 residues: CASSEMGAVTDTQYF. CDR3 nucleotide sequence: TGTGCCAGCAGCGAGATGGGGGCTGTGACAGATACGCAGTATTTT.

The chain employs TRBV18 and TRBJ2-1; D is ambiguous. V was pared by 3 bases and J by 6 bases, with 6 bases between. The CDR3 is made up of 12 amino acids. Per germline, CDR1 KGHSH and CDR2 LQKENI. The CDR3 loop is CASSPLINEQFF. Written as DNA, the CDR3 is TGTGCCAGCTCACCGTTAATCAATGAGCAGTTCTTC.

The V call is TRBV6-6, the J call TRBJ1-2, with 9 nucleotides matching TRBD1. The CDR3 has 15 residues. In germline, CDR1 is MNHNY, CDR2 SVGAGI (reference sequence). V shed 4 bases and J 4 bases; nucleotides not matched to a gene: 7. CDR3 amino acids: CASSSPGQGPYGYTF. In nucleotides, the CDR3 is TGTGCCAGCAGTTCTCCGGGACAGGGACCCTATGGCTACACCTTC.

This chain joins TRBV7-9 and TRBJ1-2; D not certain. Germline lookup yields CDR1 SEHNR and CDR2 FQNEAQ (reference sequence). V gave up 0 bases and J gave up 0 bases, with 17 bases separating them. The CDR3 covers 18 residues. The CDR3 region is CASSLASGPQRANYGYTF. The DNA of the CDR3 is TGTGCCAGCAGCTTAGCATCGGGCCCCCAGCGGGCTAACTATGGCTACACCTTC.

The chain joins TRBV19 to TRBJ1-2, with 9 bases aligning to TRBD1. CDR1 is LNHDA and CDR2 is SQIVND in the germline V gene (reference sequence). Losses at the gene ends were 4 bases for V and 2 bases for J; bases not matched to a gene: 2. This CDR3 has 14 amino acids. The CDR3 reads CASSRDRANYGYTF. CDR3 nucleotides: TGTGCCAGTAGTAGGGACAGGGCCAACTATGGCTACACCTTC.

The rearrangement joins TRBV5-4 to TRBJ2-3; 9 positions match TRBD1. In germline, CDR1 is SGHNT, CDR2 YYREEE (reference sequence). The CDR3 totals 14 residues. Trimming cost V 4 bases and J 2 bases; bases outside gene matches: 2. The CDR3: CASSEQGATDTQYF. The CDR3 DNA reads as TGTGCCAGCAGCGAACAGGGGGCCACAGATACGCAGTATTTT. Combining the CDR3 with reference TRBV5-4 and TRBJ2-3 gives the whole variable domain ETGVTQSPTHLIKTRGQQVTLRCSSQSGHNTVSWYQQALGQGPQFIFQYYREEENGRGNFPPRFSGLQFPNYSSELNVNALELDDSALYLCASSEQGATDTQYFGPGTRLTVL.

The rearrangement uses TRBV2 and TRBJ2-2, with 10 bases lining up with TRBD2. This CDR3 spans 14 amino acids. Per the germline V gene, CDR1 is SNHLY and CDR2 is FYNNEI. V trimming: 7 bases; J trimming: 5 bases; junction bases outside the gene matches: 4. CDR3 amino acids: CASIKRGGTGELFF. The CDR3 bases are TGTGCCAGCATCAAGCGGGGGGGGACCGGGGAGCTGTTTTTT.

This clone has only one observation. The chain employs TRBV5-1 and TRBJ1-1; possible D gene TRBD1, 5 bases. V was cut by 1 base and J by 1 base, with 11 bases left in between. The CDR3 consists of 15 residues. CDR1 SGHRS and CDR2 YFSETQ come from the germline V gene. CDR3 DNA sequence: TGCGCCAGCAGCTTGAGCCTCCAGGGGAACACTGAAGCTTTCTTT. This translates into CASSLSLQGNTEAFF.

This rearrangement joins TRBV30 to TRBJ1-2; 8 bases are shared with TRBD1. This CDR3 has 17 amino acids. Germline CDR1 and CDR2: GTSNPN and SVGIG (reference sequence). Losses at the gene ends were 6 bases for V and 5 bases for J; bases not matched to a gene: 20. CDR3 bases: TGTGCCTGCACATTTTTTCGGACAGGGAGGAAGTCGTATGGCTACACCTTC. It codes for CACTFFRTGRKSYGYTF. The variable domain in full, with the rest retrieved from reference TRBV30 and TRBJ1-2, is SQTIHQWPATLVQPVGSPLSLECTVEGTSNPNLYWYRQAAGRGLQLLFYSVGIGQISSEVPQNLSASRPQDRQFILSSKKLLLSDSGFYLCACTFFRTGRKSYGYTFGSGTRLTVV.

CDR3 sequence: CASSQAGGAGYEQYF. The DNA of the CDR3 is TGTGCCAGCAGCCAAGCTGGGGGGGCCGGCTACGAGCAGTACTTC. This sequence joins TRBV4-2 and TRBJ2-7; possibly TRBD2 for D (7 bases). Deletions cut 1 base from V and 3 bases from J, with 13 bases between. The germline gives CDR1 LGHNA, CDR2 YNFKEQ. The CDR3 is made up of 15 amino acids.

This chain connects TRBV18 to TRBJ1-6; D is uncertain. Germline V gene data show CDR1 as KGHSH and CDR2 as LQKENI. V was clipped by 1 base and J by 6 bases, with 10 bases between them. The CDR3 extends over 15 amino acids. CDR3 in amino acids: CASSPLWGVNSPLHF. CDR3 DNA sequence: TGTGCCAGCTCACCACTGTGGGGAGTTAATTCACCCCTCCACTTT.

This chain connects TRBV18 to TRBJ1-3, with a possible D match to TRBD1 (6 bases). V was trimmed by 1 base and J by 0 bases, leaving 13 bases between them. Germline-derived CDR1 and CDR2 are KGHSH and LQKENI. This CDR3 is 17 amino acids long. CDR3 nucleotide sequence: TGTGCCAGCTCACCACGGACAGTAAAAGCCTCTGGAAACACCATATATTTT. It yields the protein CASSPRTVKASGNTIYF.

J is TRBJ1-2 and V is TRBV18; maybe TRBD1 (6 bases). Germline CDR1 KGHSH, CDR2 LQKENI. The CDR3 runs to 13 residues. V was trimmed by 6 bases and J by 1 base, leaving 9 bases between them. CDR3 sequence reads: CASSHRDNYGYTF. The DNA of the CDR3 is TGTGCCAGCTCCCACAGGGATAACTATGGCTACACCTTC.

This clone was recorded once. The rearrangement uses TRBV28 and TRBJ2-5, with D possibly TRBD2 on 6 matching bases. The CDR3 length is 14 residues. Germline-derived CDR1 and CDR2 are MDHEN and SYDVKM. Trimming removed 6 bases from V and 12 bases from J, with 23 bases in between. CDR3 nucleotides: TGTGCCAGCAGCCGCGGAGGGGCTCTCTCCGATAAGTACTTC. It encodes CASSRGGALSDKYF.

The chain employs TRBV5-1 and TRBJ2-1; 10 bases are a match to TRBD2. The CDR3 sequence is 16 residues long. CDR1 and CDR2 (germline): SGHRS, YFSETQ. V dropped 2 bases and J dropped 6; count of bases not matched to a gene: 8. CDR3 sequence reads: CASSFEAGGRPNEQFF. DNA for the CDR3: TGCGCCAGCAGCTTTGAAGCGGGAGGGCGCCCCAATGAGCAGTTCTTC.

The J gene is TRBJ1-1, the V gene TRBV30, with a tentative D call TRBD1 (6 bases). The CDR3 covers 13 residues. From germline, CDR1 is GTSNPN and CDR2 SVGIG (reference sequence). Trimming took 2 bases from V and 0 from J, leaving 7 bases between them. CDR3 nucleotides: TGTGCCTGGAGTAGACAGGTGAACACTGAAGCTTTCTTT. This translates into CAWSRQVNTEAFF.

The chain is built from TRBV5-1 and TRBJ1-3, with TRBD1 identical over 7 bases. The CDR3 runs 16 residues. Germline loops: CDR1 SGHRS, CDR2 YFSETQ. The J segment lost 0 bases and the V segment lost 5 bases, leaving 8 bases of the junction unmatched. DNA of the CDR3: TGCGCCAGCAGTACCGGGACAGTAAGCTCTGGAAACACCATATATTTT. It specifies CASSTGTVSSGNTIYF. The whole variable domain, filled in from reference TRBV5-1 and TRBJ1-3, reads KAGVTQTPRYLIKTRGQQVTLSCSPISGHRSVSWYQQTPGQGLQFLFEYFSETQRNKGNFPGRFSGRQFSNSRSEMNVSTLELGDSALYLCASSTGTVSSGNTIYFGEGSWLTVV.

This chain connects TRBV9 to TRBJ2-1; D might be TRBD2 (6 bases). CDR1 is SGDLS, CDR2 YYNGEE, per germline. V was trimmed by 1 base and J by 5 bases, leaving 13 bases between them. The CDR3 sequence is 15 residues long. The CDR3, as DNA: TGTGCCAGCAGCGTAAGGGTAGCGGATAACAATGAGCAGTTCTTC. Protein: CASSVRVADNNEQFF.

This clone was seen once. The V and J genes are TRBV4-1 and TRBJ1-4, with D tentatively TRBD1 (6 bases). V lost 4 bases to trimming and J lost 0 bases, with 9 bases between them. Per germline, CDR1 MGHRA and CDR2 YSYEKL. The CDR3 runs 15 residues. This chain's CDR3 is CASSLSGATNEKLFF. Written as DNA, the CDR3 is TGCGCCAGCAGCCTTTCAGGGGCAACTAATGAAAAACTGTTTTTT.

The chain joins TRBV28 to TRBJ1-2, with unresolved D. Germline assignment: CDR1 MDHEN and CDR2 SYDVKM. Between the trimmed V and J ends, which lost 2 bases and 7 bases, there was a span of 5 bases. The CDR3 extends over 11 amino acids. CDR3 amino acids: CASSLGSGYTF. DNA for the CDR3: TGTGCCAGCAGTTTAGGCAGTGGCTACACCTTC.